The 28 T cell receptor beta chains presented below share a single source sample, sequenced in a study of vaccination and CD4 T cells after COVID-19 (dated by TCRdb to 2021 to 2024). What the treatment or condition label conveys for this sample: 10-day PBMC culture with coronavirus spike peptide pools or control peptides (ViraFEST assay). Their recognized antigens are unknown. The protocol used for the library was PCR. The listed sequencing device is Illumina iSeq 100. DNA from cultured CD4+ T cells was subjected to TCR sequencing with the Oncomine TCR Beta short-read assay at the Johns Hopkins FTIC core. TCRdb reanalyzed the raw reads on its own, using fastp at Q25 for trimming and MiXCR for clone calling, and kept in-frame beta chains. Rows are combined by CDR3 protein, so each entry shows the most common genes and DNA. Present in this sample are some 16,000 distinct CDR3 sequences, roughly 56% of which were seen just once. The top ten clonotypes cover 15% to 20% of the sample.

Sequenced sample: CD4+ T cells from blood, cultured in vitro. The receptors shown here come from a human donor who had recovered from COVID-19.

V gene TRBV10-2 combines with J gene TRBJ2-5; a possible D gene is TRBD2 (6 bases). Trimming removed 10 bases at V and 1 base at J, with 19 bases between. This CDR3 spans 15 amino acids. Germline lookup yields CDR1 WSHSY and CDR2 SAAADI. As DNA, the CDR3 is TGCGCCACCTTCGACGGAGGGATGGTCCAAGAGACCCAGTACTTC. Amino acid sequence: CATFDGGMVQETQYF.

The CDR3 reads CATSDTTDRTDTQYF. The DNA for the CDR3 is TGTGCCACCAGTGATACGACTGACCGCACAGATACGCAGTATTTT. This chain links TRBV24-1 with TRBJ2-3; D is unclear. This CDR3 comprises 15 residues. The V gene's germline CDR1 is KGHDR and CDR2 SFDVKD. Trimming took 3 bases from V and 1 from J, leaving 10 bases between them.

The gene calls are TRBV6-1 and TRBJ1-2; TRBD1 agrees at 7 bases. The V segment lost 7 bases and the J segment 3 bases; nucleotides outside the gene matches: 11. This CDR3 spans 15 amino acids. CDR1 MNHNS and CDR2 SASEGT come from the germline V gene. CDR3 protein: CASILTQGGDYGYTF. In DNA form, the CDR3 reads TGTGCCAGCATTCTGACTCAGGGGGGGGACTATGGCTACACCTTC.

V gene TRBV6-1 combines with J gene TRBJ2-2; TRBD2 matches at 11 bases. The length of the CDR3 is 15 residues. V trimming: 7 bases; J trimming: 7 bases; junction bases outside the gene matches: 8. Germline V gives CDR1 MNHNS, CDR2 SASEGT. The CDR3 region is CASKLAGGDGGELFF. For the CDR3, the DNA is TGTGCCAGCAAGTTAGCGGGGGGGGATGGCGGGGAGCTGTTTTTT.

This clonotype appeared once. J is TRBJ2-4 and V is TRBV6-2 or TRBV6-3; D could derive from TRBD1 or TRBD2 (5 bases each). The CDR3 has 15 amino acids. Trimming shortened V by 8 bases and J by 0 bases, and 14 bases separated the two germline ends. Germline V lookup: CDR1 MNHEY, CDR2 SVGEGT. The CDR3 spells CASGDPGIAKNIQYF. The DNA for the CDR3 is TGTGCCAGCGGGGACCCAGGGATAGCCAAAAACATTCAGTACTTC.

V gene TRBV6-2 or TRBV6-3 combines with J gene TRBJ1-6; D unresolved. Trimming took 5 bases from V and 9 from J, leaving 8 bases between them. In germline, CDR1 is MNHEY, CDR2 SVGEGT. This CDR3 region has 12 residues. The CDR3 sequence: CASSNGPSPLHF. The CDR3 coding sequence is TGTGCCAGCAGTAACGGGCCTTCACCCCTCCACTTT.

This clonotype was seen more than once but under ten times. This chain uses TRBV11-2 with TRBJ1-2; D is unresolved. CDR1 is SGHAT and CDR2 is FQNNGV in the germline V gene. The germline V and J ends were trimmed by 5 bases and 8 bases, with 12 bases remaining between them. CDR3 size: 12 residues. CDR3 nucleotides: TGTGCCAGCAGCGCAAACGGGTTCGGCTACACCTTC. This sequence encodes CASSANGFGYTF.

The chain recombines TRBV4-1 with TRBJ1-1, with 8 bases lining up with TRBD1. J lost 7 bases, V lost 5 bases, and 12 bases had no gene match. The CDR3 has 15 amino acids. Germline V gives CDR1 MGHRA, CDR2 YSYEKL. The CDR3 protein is CASSSADRDVYEAFF. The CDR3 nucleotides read TGCGCCAGCAGCTCAGCGGACAGGGACGTCTATGAAGCTTTCTTT.

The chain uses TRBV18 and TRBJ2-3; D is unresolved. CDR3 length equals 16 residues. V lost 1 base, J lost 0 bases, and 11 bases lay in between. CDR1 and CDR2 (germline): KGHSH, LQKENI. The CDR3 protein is CASSPQSRSSTDTQYF. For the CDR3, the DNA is TGTGCCAGCTCACCACAGAGCCGCTCTAGCACAGATACGCAGTATTTT.

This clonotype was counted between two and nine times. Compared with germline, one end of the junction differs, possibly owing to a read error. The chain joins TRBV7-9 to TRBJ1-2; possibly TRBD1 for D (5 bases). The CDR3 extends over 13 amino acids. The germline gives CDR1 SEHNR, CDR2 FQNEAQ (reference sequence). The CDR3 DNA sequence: TGTGCCAGCAGCCGGAACCCCAGGGATGGCTATACCTTC. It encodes CASSRNPRDGYTF. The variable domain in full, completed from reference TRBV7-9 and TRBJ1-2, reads DTGVSQNPRHKITKRGQNVTFRCDPISEHNRLYWYRQTLGQGPEFLTYFQNEAQLEKSRLLSDRFSAERPKGSFSTLEIQRTEQGDSAMYLCASSRNPRDGYTFGSGTRLTVV.

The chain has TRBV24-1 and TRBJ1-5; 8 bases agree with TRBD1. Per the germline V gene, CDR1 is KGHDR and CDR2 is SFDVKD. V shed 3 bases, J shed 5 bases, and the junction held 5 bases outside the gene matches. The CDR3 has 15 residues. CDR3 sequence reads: CATSDGGQGYQPQHF. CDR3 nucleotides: TGTGCCACCAGTGATGGAGGACAGGGTTATCAGCCCCAGCATTTT.

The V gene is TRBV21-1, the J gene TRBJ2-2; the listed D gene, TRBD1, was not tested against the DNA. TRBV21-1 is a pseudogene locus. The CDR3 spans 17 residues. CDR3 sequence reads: CASSPPGTAPNTGELFF. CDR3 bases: TGTGCCAGCAGCCCCCCTGGGACGGCCCCGAACACCGGGGAGCTGTTTTTT.

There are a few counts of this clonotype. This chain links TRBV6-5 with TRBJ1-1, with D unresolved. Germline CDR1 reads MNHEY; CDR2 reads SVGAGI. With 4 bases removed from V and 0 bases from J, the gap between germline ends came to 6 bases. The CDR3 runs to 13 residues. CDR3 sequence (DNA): TGTGCCAGCAGTTCCAGAATGAACACTGAAGCTTTCTTT. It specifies CASSSRMNTEAFF.

The CDR3 DNA sequence: TGTGCCAGCAGCCAAGATCCGGCGGGGTGGGCGACTGAAGCTTTCTTT. This encodes CASSQDPAGWATEAFF. The chain combines TRBV4-2 with TRBJ1-1; no clear D gene. From germline, CDR1 is LGHNA and CDR2 YNFKEQ. The V gene lost 0 bases and the J gene lost 5 bases, with 16 bases spanning the gap. The CDR3 is 16 residues long.

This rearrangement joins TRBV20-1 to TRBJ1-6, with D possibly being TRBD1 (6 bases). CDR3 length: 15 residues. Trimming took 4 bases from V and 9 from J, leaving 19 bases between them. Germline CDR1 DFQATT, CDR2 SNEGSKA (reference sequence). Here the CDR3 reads CSATNRVQGGSPLHF. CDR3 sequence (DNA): TGCAGTGCTACCAACAGGGTACAAGGAGGTTCACCCCTCCACTTT.

DNA for the CDR3: TGCAGTGCTAGAGGGGGGGGCGAGTCCTATAATTCACCCCTCCACTTT. As protein: CSARGGGESYNSPLHF. The rearrangement joins TRBV20-1 to TRBJ1-6, with D maybe TRBD1 (6 bases). The CDR3 contains 16 residues. Trimming stripped 1 base from V and 1 base from J, with 11 bases between. Germline lookup yields CDR1 DFQATT and CDR2 SNEGSKA (reference sequence).

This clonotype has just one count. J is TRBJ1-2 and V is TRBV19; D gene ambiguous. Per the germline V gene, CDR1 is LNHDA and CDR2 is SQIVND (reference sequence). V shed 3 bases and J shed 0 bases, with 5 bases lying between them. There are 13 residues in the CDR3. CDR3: CASSIYANYGYTF. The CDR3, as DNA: TGTGCCAGTAGTATTTACGCTAACTATGGCTACACCTTC. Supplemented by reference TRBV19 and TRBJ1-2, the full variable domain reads DGGITQSPKYLFRKEGQNVTLSCEQNLNHDAMYWYRQDPGQGLRLIYYSQIVNDFQKGDIAEGYSVSREKKESFPLTVTSAQKNPTAFYLCASSIYANYGYTFGSGTRLTVV.

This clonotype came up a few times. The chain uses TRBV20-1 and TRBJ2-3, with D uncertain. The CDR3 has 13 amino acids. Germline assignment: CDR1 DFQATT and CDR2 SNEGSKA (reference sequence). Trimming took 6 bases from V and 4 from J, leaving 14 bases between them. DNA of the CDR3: TGCAGTGCCTTGGAGAGGAAGGCAGATACGCAGTATTTT. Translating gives CSALERKADTQYF.

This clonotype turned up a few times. CDR3 sequence reads: CARVYSNQPQHF. Here the CDR3 DNA reads TGTGCCAGGGTATATAGCAATCAGCCCCAGCATTTT. The chain has TRBV21-1 and TRBJ1-5. TRBV21-1 corresponds to a pseudogene. There are 12 residues in the CDR3.

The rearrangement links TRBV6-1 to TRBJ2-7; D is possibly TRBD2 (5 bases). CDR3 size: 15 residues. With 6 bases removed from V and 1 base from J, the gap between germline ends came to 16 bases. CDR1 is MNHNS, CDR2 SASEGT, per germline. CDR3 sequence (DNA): TGTGCCAGCAGCTTGGACGGGGTAGGGTCCTACGAGCAGTACTTC. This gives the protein CASSLDGVGSYEQYF.

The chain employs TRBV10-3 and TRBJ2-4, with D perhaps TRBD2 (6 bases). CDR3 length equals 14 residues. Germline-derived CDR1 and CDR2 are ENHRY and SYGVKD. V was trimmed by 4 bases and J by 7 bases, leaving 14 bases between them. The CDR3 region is CAISVSGDGNIQYF. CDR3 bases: TGTGCCATCAGTGTTTCGGGGGATGGTAACATTCAGTACTTC.

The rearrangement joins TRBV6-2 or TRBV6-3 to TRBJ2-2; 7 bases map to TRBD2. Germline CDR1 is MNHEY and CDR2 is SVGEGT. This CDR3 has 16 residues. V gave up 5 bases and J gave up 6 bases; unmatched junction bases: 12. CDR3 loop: CASSRSGALPAGELFF. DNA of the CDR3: TGTGCCAGCAGTAGGAGCGGGGCCCTACCAGCCGGGGAGCTGTTTTTT.

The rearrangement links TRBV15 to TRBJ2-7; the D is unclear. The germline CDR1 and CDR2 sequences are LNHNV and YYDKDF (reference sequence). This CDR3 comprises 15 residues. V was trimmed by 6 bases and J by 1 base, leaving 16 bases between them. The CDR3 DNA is TGTGCCACCAGGGAGTCATTGCACAGTTCCTACGAGCAGTACTTC. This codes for CATRESLHSSYEQYF.

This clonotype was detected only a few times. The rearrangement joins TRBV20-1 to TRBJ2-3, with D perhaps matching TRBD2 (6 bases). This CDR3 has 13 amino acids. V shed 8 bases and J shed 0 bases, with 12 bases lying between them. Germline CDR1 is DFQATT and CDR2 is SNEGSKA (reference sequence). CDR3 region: CSTLAASTDTQYF. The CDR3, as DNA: TGCAGTACCTTAGCGGCTAGCACAGATACGCAGTATTTT.

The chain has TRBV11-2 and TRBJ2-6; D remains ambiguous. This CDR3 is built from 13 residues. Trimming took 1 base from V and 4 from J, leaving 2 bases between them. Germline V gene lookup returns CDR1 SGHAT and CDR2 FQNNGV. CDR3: CASSLAGANVLTF. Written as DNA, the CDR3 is TGTGCCAGCAGCTTAGCCGGGGCCAACGTCCTGACTTTC.

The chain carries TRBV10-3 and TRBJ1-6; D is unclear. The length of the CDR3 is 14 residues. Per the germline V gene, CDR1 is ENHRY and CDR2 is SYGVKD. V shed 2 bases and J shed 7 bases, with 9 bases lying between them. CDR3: CAISEDTRNSPLHF. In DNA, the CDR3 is TGTGCCATCAGTGAGGACACTAGGAATTCACCCCTCCACTTT.

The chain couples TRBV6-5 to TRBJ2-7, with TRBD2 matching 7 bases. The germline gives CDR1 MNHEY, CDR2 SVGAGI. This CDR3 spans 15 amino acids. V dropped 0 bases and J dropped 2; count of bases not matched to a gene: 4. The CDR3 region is CASSYSTSYTYEQYF. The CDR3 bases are TGTGCCAGCAGTTACTCGACTAGCTATACCTACGAGCAGTACTTC.

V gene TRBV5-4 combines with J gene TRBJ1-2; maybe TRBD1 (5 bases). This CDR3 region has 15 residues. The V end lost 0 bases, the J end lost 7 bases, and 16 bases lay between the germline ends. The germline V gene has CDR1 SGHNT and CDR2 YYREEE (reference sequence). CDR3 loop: CASSLVGGNRPGYTF. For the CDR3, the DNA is TGTGCCAGCAGCTTGGTCGGGGGAAACCGCCCTGGCTACACCTTC.